Described below is a single TCR beta chain sequence and its context. These data come from a study of blood T cell repertoires in COVID-19. Overall study: COVID-19 samples from acute and convalescent phases originated in the United States, Italy and Spain. PBMCs, B-cell-depleted T cells, or T cells provided the cDNA or gDNA that made up the material.

Original processing notes: Estimates of nucleated cell counts were drawn from the amplification of reference gene primers. Measured with immunoSEQ multiplex PCR; TCRdb has only the in-frame clones, and not every one. The V and J calls and clone size were taken over from that table, and D and trimming were inferred from the DNA. The table includes over 70,000 clones, 65% to 85% detected once. This sequence originates from a man aged 65-85 years with active or convalescent COVID-19. The sample consisted of peripheral blood.

The CDR3, as DNA: TGTGCCAGCAGCTCGGACAGGGTTGTGGGAAAACTGTTTTTT. Its translation is CASSSDRVVGKLFF. V usage is TRBV11-2 and J usage is TRBJ1-4; 8 nucleotides match TRBD1. CDR1 and CDR2 from the germline V gene are SGHAT and FQNNGV. Losses at the gene ends were 4 bases for V and 10 bases for J; bases not matched to a gene: 8. This CDR3 spans 14 amino acids.